The rows below give T cell receptor beta chains drawn from one sample of a study of blood T cell repertoires in COVID-19. Profiled with immunoSEQ multiplex PCR; TCRdb holds only in-frame clones, not every one. The sample holds hundreds of thousands of clones, about 89% seen once. The sample was peripheral blood. Receptor source: a woman aged 60-75 years with COVID-19, enrolled during active disease. Both conserved end residues are part of each CDR3. Size is stated for part of the rows, as once, few or many counts, or as a class when the clone is expanded.

>TRBV12-5|.
CASGWGTGYNEKLFF
>TRBV27|.
CASPRGGNSNQPQHF
>TRBV7-9|.
CASSSGTSAHQETQYF
>TRBV7-8|.
CASSILFLAGGTGELFF
>TRBV27|.
CASSLYRGTGELFF
>TRBV5-4|.
CASSLAGNEKLFF
>TRBV19|.
CASSIGGSSYEQYF
>TRBV2|.
CASRMTGQGNEKLFF
>TRBV30|.
CAWSRGSEQYF
>TRBV6-5|.
CASNRDRGYEQYF
>TRBV9|.
CASSYRGSTGELFF
>TRBV6-1|.
CASSTPSLTYEQYF
>TRBV5-1|.
CASSSGGSSYNSPLHF
>TRBV5-1|.
CASRTGTGANVLTF
>TRBV6-6|.
CASSYEGVGSTEAFF
>TRBV18|.
CASSPGQGNTEAFF
>TRBV18|once
CASSPLGQAIRSGNTIYF
>TRBV19|.
CASTTGPRGDTQYF
>TRBV4-1|few
CASSQDLMGSAYGYTF
>TRBV5-1|.
CASSLPQNTGELFF
>TRBV28|.
CASTMGQGNTEAFF
>TRBV7-3|.
CASSPSGLAGATGELFF